These 4 T cell receptor beta chains came from one sample sequenced in a study of post-analysis software for immune sequencing data. The study, taken as a whole, reports: TRBV5-6, TRBV5-1 and TRBV20-1 belonged to a set of roughly 5 TRBV segments that were more frequent in patients than controls.

Unique molecular identifiers were present in the TCR beta cDNA libraries. TCRdb reprocessed the PCR reads via MiXCR and lists one record per CDR3 protein. Of approximately 730,000 distinct CDR3 sequences detected, roughly 27% appear once; the ten largest clones hold around 0.56%. The antigens for these receptors are not known. Sequenced input: blood. These receptors originate from a girl aged 5-17 years with multiple sclerosis.

The chain carries TRBV30 and TRBJ1-1, with TRBD1 matching 10 bases. There are 16 residues in the CDR3. J was trimmed by 1 base and V by 4 bases; bases with no gene match: 9. Germline V lookup: CDR1 GTSNPN, CDR2 SVGIG (reference sequence). This CDR3 is CAWNPSGQGENTEAFF. In nucleotides, the CDR3 is TGTGCCTGGAATCCTTCCGGACAGGGGGAGAACACTGAAGCTTTCTTT. Filled out from reference TRBV30 and TRBJ1-1, the complete variable domain reads SQTIHQWPATLVQPVGSPLSLECTVEGTSNPNLYWYRQAAGRGLQLLFYSVGIGQISSEVPQNLSASRPQDRQFILSSKKLLLSDSGFYLCAWNPSGQGENTEAFFGQGTRLTVV.

This clonotype was seen a handful of times. The chain recombines TRBV7-9 with TRBJ2-7; 8 bases are a match to TRBD1. The J call is doubtful: the DNA matches TRBJ2-5 better. The CDR3 runs to 16 residues. Germline V lookup: CDR1 SEHNR, CDR2 FQNEAQ (reference sequence). Here the CDR3 reads CASSARGTGFKETQYF. CDR3 nucleotide sequence: TGTGCCAGCAGCGCCCGCGGGACAGGATTTAAAGAGACCCAGTACTTC.

This clonotype was seen more than once but under ten times. The chain links TRBV20-1 to TRBJ1-2; TRBD1 aligns across 7 bases. The CDR3 extends over 12 amino acids. From germline, CDR1 is DFQATT and CDR2 SNEGSKA (reference sequence). V gave up 8 bases and J gave up 8 bases; unmatched junction bases: 11. In nucleotides, the CDR3 is TGCAGTACCTCCGACAGGGCCGGAGGCTACACCTTC. This gives the protein CSTSDRAGGYTF.

This clonotype came up a few times. V is TRBV5-1 and J is TRBJ2-3; D remains ambiguous. Germline CDR1 reads SGHRS; CDR2 reads YFSETQ. Trimming removed 7 bases from V and 0 bases from J, with 6 bases in between. The CDR3 spans 12 residues. The CDR3, as DNA: TGCGCCAGCGGGGAAAGCACAGATACGCAGTATTTT. The encoded protein is CASGESTDTQYF.